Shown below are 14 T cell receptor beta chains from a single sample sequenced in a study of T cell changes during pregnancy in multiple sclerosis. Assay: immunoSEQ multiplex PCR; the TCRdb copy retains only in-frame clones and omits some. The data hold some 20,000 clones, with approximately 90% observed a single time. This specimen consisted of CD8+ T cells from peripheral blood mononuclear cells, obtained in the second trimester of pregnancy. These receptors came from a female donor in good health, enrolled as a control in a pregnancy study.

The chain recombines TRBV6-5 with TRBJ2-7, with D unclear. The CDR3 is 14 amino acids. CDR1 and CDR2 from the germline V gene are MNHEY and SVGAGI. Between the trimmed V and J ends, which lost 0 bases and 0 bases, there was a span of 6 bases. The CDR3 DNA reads TGTGCCAGCAGTTACTCAGGCGGCTCCTACGAGCAGTACTTC. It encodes CASSYSGGSYEQYF.

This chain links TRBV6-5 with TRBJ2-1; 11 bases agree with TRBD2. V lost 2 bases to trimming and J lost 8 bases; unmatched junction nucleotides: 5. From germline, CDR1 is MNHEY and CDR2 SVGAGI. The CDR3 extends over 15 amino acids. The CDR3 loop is CASSYVAGGSYEQFF. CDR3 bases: TGTGCCAGCAGTTACGTAGCGGGAGGGAGCTATGAGCAGTTCTTC.

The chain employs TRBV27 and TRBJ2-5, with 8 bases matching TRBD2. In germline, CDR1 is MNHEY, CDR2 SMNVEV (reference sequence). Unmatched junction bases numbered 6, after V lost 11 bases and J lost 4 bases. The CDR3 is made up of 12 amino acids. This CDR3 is CAARGGGETQYF. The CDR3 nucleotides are TGTGCCGCCCGGGGGGGCGGAGAGACCCAGTACTTC.

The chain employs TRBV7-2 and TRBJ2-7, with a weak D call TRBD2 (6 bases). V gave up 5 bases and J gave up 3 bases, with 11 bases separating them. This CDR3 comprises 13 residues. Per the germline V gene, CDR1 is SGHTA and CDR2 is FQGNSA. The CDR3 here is CASSITGGYEQYF. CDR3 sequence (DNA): TGTGCCAGCAGCATAACCGGGGGCTACGAGCAGTACTTC.

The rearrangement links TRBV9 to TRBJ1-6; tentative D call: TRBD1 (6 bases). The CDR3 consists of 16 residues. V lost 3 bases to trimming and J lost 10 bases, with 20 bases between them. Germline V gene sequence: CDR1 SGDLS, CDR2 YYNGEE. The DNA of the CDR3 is TGTGCCAGCAGCGCTGACCAACAGGGAGCGGAGTCACCCCTCCACTTT. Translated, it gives CASSADQQGAESPLHF. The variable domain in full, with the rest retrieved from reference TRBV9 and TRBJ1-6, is DSGVTQTPKHLITATGQRVTLRCSPRSGDLSVYWYQQSLDQGLQFLIQYYNGEERAKGNILERFSAQQFPDLHSELNLSSLELGDSALYFCASSADQQGAESPLHFGNGTRLTVT.

CDR3 sequence (DNA): TGCGCCAGCAGCCAAGTGCCGCTAGCGGGAGACACCGGGGAGCTGTTTTTT. It codes for CASSQVPLAGDTGELFF. The rearrangement links TRBV4-1 to TRBJ2-2; 10 bases are shared with TRBD2. V lost 1 base, J lost 3 bases, and 5 bases stayed unmatched. The CDR3 spans 17 residues. Per germline, CDR1 MGHRA and CDR2 YSYEKL.

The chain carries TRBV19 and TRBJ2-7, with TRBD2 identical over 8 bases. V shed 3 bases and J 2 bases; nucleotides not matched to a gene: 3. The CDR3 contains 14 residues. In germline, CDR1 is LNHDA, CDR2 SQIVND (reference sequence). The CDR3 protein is CASSIGSGAYEQYF. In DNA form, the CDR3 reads TGTGCCAGTAGTATCGGTAGCGGGGCCTACGAGCAGTACTTC.

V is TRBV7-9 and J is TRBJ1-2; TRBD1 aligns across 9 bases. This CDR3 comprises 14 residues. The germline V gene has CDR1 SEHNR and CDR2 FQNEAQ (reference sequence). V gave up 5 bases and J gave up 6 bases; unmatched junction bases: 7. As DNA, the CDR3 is TGTGCCAGCAGCAACCCGGGACAGGGTCATGGCTACACCTTC. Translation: CASSNPGQGHGYTF.

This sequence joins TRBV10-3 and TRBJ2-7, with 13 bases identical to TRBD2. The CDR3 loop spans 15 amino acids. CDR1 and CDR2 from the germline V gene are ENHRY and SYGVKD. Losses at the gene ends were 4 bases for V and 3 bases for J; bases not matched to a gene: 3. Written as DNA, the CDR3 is TGTGCCATCAGTGGGGGGACTAGCGGGGACTACGAGCAGTACTTC. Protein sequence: CAISGGTSGDYEQYF.

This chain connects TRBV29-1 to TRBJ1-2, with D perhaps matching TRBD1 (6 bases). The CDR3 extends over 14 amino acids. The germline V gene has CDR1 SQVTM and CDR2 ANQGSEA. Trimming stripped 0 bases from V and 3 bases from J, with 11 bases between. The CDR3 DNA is TGCAGCGTTGAAGATCAGGGGACCGACTATGGCTACACCTTC. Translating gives CSVEDQGTDYGYTF.

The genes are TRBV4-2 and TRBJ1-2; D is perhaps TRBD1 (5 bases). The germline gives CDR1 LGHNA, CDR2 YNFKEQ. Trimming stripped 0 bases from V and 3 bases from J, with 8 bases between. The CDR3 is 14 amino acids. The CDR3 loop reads CASSQDREDYGYTF. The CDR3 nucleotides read TGTGCCAGCAGCCAAGACAGGGAGGACTATGGCTACACCTTC.

Here the CDR3 reads CASSLFAPGPYNEQFF. DNA of the CDR3: TGTGCCAGCAGTTTATTCGCCCCTGGGCCCTACAATGAGCAGTTCTTC. The J gene is TRBJ2-1, the V gene TRBV27, with D hard to call. This CDR3 has 16 residues. The V end was cut by 1 base, the J end by 2 bases, with 12 bases between. Germline assignment: CDR1 MNHEY and CDR2 SMNVEV (reference sequence).

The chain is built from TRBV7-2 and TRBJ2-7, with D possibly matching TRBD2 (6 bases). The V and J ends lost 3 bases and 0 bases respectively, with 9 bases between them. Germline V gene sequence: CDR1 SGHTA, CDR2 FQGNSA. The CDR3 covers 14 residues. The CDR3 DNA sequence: TGTGCCAGCAGCTTGGGGAGGTACTCCTACGAGCAGTACTTC. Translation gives CASSLGRYSYEQYF.

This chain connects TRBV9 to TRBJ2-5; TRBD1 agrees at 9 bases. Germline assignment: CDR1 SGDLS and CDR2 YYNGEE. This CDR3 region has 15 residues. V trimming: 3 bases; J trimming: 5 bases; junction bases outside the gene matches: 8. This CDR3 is CASSAETGGWETQYF. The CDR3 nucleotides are TGTGCCAGCAGCGCAGAAACAGGGGGCTGGGAGACCCAGTACTTC. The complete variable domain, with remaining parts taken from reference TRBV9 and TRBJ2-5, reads DSGVTQTPKHLITATGQRVTLRCSPRSGDLSVYWYQQSLDQGLQFLIQYYNGEERAKGNILERFSAQQFPDLHSELNLSSLELGDSALYFCASSAETGGWETQYFGPGTRLLVL.